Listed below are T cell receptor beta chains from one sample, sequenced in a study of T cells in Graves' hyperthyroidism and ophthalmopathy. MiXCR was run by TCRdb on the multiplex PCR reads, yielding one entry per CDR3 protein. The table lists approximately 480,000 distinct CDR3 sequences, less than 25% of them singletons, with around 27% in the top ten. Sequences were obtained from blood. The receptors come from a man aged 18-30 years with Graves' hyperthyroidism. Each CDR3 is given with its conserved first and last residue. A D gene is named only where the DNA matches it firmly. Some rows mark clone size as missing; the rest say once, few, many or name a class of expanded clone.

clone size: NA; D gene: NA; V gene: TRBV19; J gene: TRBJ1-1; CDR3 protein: CASSISGARGTEAFF; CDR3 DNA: TGTGCCAGTAGTATCTCCGGGGCCCGGGGGACTGAAGCTTTCTTT
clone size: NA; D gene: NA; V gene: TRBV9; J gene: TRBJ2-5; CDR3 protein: CASSVALGGEQETQYF; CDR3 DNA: TGTGCCAGCAGCGTAGCTCTCGGGGGAGAACAAGAGACCCAGTACTTC
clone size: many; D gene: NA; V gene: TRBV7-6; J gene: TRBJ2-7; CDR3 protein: CASSLEEDSYEQYF; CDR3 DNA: TGTGCCAGCAGCTTAGAAGAAGACAGCTACGAGCAGTACTTC
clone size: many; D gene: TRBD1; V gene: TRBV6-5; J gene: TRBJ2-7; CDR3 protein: CASSYGQGRQYF; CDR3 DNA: TGTGCCAGCAGTTACGGACAGGGTAGGCAGTACTTC
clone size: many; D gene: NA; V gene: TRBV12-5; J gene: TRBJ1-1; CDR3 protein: CASGLDLNTEAFF; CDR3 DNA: TGTGCTAGTGGTTTAGACCTGAACACTGAAGCTTTCTTT
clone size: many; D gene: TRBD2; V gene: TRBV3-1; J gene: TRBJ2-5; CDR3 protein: CASSQGLAGGHRETQYF; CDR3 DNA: TGTGCCAGCAGCCAAGGACTAGCGGGGGGGCATCGAGAGACCCAGTACTTC
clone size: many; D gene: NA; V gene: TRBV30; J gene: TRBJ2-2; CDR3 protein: CASRPTGELFF; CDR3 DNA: TGTGCCTCCCGTCCTACCGGGGAGCTGTTTTTT
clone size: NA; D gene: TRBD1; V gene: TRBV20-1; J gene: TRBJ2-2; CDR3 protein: CSARVRQGVSGELFF; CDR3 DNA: TGCAGTGCTCGAGTCCGACAGGGGGTGTCCGGGGAGCTGTTTTTT
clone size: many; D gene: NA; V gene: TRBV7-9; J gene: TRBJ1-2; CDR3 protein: CASSYPGPEGGYTF; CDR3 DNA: TGTGCCAGCAGCTACCCGGGACCGGAGGGTGGCTACACCTTC
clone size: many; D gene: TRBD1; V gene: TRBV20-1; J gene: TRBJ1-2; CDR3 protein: CSATNTGDYGYTF; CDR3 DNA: TGCAGTGCGACCAATACAGGGGACTATGGCTACACCTTC
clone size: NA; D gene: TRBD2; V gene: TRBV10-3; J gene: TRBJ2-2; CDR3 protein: CATGRDTGELFF; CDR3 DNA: TGTGCCACCGGGAGGGACACCGGGGAGCTGTTTTTT
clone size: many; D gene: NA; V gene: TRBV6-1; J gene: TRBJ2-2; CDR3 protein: CASSLTFTGELFF; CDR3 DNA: TGTGCCAGCAGTCTCACTTTCACCGGGGAGCTGTTTTTT
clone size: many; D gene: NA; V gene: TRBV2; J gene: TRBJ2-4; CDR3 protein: CASSWDPRISNIQYF; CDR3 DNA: TGTGCCAGCAGCTGGGACCCAAGGATTTCAAACATTCAGTACTTC
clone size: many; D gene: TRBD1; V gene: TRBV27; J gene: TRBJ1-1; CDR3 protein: CASSPLGQGDTEAFF; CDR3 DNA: TGTGCCAGCAGCCCTCTAGGACAGGGAGACACTGAAGCTTTCTTT
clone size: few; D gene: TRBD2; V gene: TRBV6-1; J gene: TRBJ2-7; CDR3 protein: CASSEGAGLATYEQYF; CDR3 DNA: TGTGCCAGCAGTGAAGGAGCGGGACTAGCCACCTACGAGCAGTACTTC
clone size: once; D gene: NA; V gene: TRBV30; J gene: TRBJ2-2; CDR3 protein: CAWSRRTAGVPNTGELFF; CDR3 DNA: TGTGCCTGGAGTCGAAGAACCGCAGGGGTACCCAACACCGGGGAGCTGTTTTTT